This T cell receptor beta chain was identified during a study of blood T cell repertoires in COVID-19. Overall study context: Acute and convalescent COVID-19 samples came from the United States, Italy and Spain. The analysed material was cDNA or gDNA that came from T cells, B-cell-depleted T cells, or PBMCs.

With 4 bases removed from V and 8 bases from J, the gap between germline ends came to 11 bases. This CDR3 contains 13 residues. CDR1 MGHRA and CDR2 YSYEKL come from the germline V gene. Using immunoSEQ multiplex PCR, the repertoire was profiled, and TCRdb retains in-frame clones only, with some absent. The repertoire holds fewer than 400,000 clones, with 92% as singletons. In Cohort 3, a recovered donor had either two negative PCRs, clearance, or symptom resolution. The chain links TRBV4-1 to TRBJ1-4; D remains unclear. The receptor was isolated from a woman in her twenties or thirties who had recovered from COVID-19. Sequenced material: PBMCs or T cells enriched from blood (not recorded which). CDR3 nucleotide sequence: TGCGCCAGCAGCCTAACCGACGGGGAAAAACTGTTTTTT. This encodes CASSLTDGEKLFF.